This is a list of T cell receptor beta chains from one sample in a study of OX40 agonist ivuxolimab in advanced cancers. Measured with immunoSEQ multiplex PCR; TCRdb has only the in-frame clones, and not every one. Of under 110,000 clones listed, 90% were seen once; the top ten hold approximately 0.48%. The specimen was CD4+ or CD8+ T cells sorted from blood, collected in a trial of the OX40 agonist ivuxolimab. Receptors were obtained from an adult with an advanced solid tumor such as melanoma, head and neck, liver or kidney cancer. Each CDR3 is given with its conserved first and last residue. The order of the fields is D gene, V gene, clone size, J gene, CDR3 DNA, CDR3 protein. A D gene is named only where the DNA matches it firmly. The size field is filled for only some rows; it gives once, few, many or a size class.

>-|TRBV28|-|TRBJ2-7
TGTGCCAGCAGTACTACCTACGAGCAGTACTTC
CASSTTYEQYF
>-|TRBV5-1|-|TRBJ2-3
TGCGCCAGCAGCTCGGCGAGTCCCACAGATACGCAGTATTTT
CASSSASPTDTQYF
>-|TRBV27|-|TRBJ1-2
TGTGCCAGCAGGCGGGCTAACTATGGCTACACCTTC
CASRRANYGYTF
>-|TRBV11-2|-|TRBJ2-1
TGTGCCAGCAGCTTAGGGACCAATGAGCAGTTCTTC
CASSLGTNEQFF
>-|TRBV30|once|TRBJ2-3
TGTGCCTGGAGGGGCAGCACAGATACGCAGTATTTT
CAWRGSTDTQYF
>-|TRBV6-5|-|TRBJ2-7
TGTGCCAGCAGATCAGGGGCGGGTTCCTACGAGCAGTACTTC
CASRSGAGSYEQYF
>TRBD2|TRBV11-3|-|TRBJ2-7
TGTGCCAGCAGCTTAGACTCCGGGACTAGCGGGGGGCGCGAGCAGTACTTC
CASSLDSGTSGGREQYF
>-|TRBV27|-|TRBJ2-1
TGTGCCAGCTTAACGGGCGGGGCGCCCTCCTACAATGAGCAGTTCTTC
CASLTGGAPSYNEQFF
>-|TRBV18|-|TRBJ1-6
TGTGCCAGCTCCCAGGGCAGCAATTCACCCCTCCACTTT
CASSQGSNSPLHF
>-|TRBV19|once|TRBJ2-2
TGTGCCAGTACACTCCCGGGACCCATTACCGGGGAGCTGTTTTTT
CASTLPGPITGELFF
>TRBD1|TRBV27|-|TRBJ1-2
TGTGCCAGCAGAGACACAGGGGACTATGGCTACACCTTC
CASRDTGDYGYTF
>-|TRBV2|-|TRBJ2-6
TGTGCCAGCAGTGATTCGGTTTCTGGGGCCAACGTCCTGACTTTC
CASSDSVSGANVLTF
>-|TRBV5-6|-|TRBJ2-5
TGTGCCAGCAGCGGGGACCTTTTGCAAGAGACCCAGTACTTC
CASSGDLLQETQYF
>-|TRBV18|few|TRBJ2-2
TGTGCCAGCTCACTAGACTCGACGGTCAGCTGGGAGCTGTTTTTT
CASSLDSTVSWELFF
>-|TRBV4-3|-|TRBJ1-3
TGCGCCAGCAGCCAAGATAGGGGCGATACCGGAAACACCATATATTTT
CASSQDRGDTGNTIYF
>TRBD1|TRBV7-9|-|TRBJ1-4
TGTGCCAGCAGCTTAGGGATGGGACAGATCTTCGAAAAACTGTTTTTT
CASSLGMGQIFEKLFF
>TRBD1|TRBV6-6|-|TRBJ2-7
TGTGCCAGCAGCGGGACAGGGATCTACGAGCAGTACTTC
CASSGTGIYEQYF
>-|TRBV7-6|-|TRBJ1-1
TGTGCCAGCAGCTTAGCGGGTGGGGCGGAGGTGATTGAAGCTTTCTTT
CASSLAGGAEVIEAFF
>-|TRBV7-2|-|TRBJ2-3
TGTGCCAGCAGGGGTGGGGGCCTACGCACAGATACGCAGTATTTT
CASRGGGLRTDTQYF
>-|TRBV28|-|TRBJ1-5
TGTGCCAGCAGCTTACCCCTTAAACCCCAGCATTTT
CASSLPLKPQHF
>TRBD1|TRBV19|-|TRBJ2-3
TGTGCCAGTAGTGATTGGGACAGGGGACCAGATACGCAGTATTTT
CASSDWDRGPDTQYF
>-|TRBV6-5|-|TRBJ1-5
TGTGCCAGCAGTCCGACCGTACATAACAATCAGCCCCAGCATTTT
CASSPTVHNNQPQHF
>-|TRBV30|-|TRBJ2-7
TGTGCCTGGAATCGGGGGTCCTACGAGCAGTACTTC
CAWNRGSYEQYF
>TRBD2|TRBV28|-|TRBJ2-7
TGTGCCAGCAGTGCCTCCGTCGGGGGGACCTACGAGCAGTACTTC
CASSASVGGTYEQYF
>-|TRBV15|-|TRBJ1-4
TGTGCCACCAGCAGAGAAAGATGGCTTGAAAAACTGTTTTTT
CATSRERWLEKLFF
>-|TRBV12-1|-|TRBJ2-3
-
CASSFEVVGGGTDTQYF
>-|TRBV5-6|-|TRBJ1-2
TGTGCCAGCAGCTTGGGAGCCGGGGGTGGCTACACCTTC
CASSLGAGGGYTF
>-|TRBV28|-|TRBJ2-2
TGTGCCAGCAGTCAAGGGGGGGTTCGACGGGGGGAGCTGTTTTTT
CASSQGGVRRGELFF
>-|TRBV28|-|TRBJ2-7
TGTGCCAGCAGTAAAACAGGGTTAAACGAGCAGTACTTC
CASSKTGLNEQYF
>-|TRBV7-3|-|TRBJ2-3
TGTGCCAGCAGCCACCCTTCCACAGATACGCAGTATTTT
CASSHPSTDTQYF
>TRBD2|TRBV5-5|-|TRBJ2-7
TGTGCCAGCAGCGTCGGGACTAGCGGGGTCGAGCAGTACTTC
CASSVGTSGVEQYF
>-|TRBV4-3|-|TRBJ1-2
TGCGCCAGCAGCCAAGAGACGGGGCCAGGCTATGGCTACACCTTC
CASSQETGPGYGYTF
>-|TRBV4-3|-|TRBJ2-7
TGCGCCAGCAGCCAAGTGGGGGGGCGAGAGCAGTACTTC
CASSQVGGREQYF
>-|TRBV7-8|-|TRBJ2-1
TGTGCCAGCAGCTTTTCGACCCCCTTGGGAGAGCAGTTCTTC
CASSFSTPLGEQFF
>-|TRBV13|-|TRBJ1-2
TGTGCCAGCACCACACCGGGGACACCCTATGGCTACACCTTC
CASTTPGTPYGYTF
>-|TRBV19|-|TRBJ2-2
TGTGCCAGTAGTGGGGACTTCGGGGAGCTGTTTTTT
CASSGDFGELFF